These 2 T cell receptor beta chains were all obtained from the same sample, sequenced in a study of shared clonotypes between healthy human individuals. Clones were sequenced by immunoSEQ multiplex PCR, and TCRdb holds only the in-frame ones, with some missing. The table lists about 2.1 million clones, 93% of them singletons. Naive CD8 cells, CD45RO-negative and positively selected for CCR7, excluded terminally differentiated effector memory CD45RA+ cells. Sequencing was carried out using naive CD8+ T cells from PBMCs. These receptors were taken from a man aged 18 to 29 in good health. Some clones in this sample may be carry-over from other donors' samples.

The DNA of the CDR3 is TGTGCCAGCAGAACAGGGGGCTACACTGAAGCTTTCTTT. Its translation is CASRTGGYTEAFF. The chain uses TRBV6-1 and TRBJ1-1, with 9 bases that match TRBD1. This CDR3 is built from 13 residues. The V gene end was trimmed by 6 bases and the J gene end by 3 bases; junction bases not matched to a gene: 2. Germline V lookup: CDR1 MNHNS, CDR2 SASEGT.

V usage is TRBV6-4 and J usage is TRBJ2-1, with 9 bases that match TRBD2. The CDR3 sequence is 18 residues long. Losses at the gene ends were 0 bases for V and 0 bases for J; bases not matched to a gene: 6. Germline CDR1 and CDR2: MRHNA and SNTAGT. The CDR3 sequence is CASSDSTSGVGSYNEQFF. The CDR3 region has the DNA TGTGCCAGCAGTGACTCGACTAGCGGAGTGGGCTCCTACAATGAGCAGTTCTTC.